This is a list of T cell receptor beta chains from one sample in a study of CD8 T cells in ankylosing spondylitis. TCRdb used MiXCR to reprocess the 5' RACE reads, holding one entry per CDR3 protein. The sample consists of about 160,000 distinct CDR3 sequences, approximately 9.9% of them appearing once. The sample was blood, either unsorted or a sorted T cell fraction (not recorded which). These receptors originate from a female donor with ankylosing spondylitis or in good health (not recorded which). CDR3s include the opening cysteine and the closing phenylalanine or tryptophan. D genes are given only for firm matches. Rows give clone size only sometimes, using once, few, many, or a class for an expanded clone.

clone_size d_call j_call v_call cdr3_nt cdr3_aa
many . TRBJ2-7 TRBV7-9 TGTGCCAGCAGCCAACAGGGCTACGAGCAGTACTTC CASSQQGYEQYF
many TRBD1 TRBJ1-2 TRBV12-3/TRBV12-4 TGTGCCAGCAGTTCCGGGACAGTCAAAGGCTACACCTTC CASSSGTVKGYTF
few . TRBJ1-1 TRBV13 TGTGCCAGCAGGCTTCTGGACGAGAACACTGAAGCTTTCTTT CASRLLDENTEAFF
. . TRBJ2-3 TRBV28 TGTGCCAGCAGTTTTATGGACCAGAGCTATCCGCAGTATTTT CASSFMDQSYPQYF
. . TRBJ1-2 TRBV5-6 TGTGCCAGCAGCGGACCCGCAGGCAGCCCCTATGGCTACACCTTC CASSGPAGSPYGYTF
. . TRBJ2-1 TRBV28 TGTGCCAGCAGTTTTACTTACCGACTGGACTTTAATGAGCAGTTCTTC CASSFTYRLDFNEQFF
. . TRBJ2-1 TRBV7-9 TGTGCCAGCATGTCTAGCTCCTACAATGAGCAGTTCTTC CASMSSSYNEQFF
many . TRBJ2-1 TRBV5-5 TGTGCCAGCAGCTTGGGCCCCGAGGGCGATGAGCAGTTCTTC CASSLGPEGDEQFF
few . TRBJ2-3 TRBV7-2 TGTGCCAGCAGCCCGTGGGGAGCGCAAGGCGTTACAGATACGCAGTATTTT CASSPWGAQGVTDTQYF
many . TRBJ2-7 TRBV4-3 TGCGCCAGCAGCCAAGAAAGGATCCGGGGGACTGGATACGAGCAGTACTTC CASSQERIRGTGYEQYF
many . TRBJ1-1 TRBV7-2 TGTGCCAGCAGAGATAGCGGCACTGAAGCTTTCTTT CASRDSGTEAFF
many . TRBJ2-3 TRBV27 TGTGCCAGCAGTTTGTTTTCGGACGACACAGATACGCAGTATTTT CASSLFSDDTDTQYF
many . TRBJ2-1 TRBV13 TGTGCCAGCAGCTTACGAACGGGGGTCAGGGATGAGCAGTTCTTC CASSLRTGVRDEQFF
. . TRBJ2-7 TRBV4-1 TGCGCCAGCAGCCCGGGACAAGGACGGTACGAGCAGTACTTC CASSPGQGRYEQYF
few . TRBJ1-1 TRBV9 TGTGCCAGCAGCGTGGACAGCCCCAACACTGAAGCTTTCTTT CASSVDSPNTEAFF
few TRBD2 TRBJ2-3 TRBV7-3 TGTGCCAGCAGCCCGACTAGCGTGGTAAAAGATACGCAGTATTTT CASSPTSVVKDTQYF
many . TRBJ2-1 TRBV29-1 TGCAGCGTTAATGAACAGCAGTACAATGAGCAGTTCTTC CSVNEQQYNEQFF
few . TRBJ2-7 TRBV5-1 TGCGCCAGCAGCTTCCGGGCCCCCTACGAGCAGTACTTC CASSFRAPYEQYF
many TRBD1 TRBJ2-1 TRBV20-1 TGCAGTGCTCCCCCTCCGGGACAGGGGTGGGATGAGCAGTTCTTC CSAPPPGQGWDEQFF
. . TRBJ2-7 TRBV3-1 TGTGCCAGCAGCCAAGGTATCGGCACACGAGGCGGGCAGTACTTC CASSQGIGTRGGQYF
many TRBD2 TRBJ2-1 TRBV24-1 TGTGCCACCAGTGCCGCTTCGGGACTAGCGGGAACGAATGAGCAGTTCTTC CATSAASGLAGTNEQFF
few . TRBJ2-3 TRBV5-4 TGTGCCAGCAGCCAATTCCCAGATACGCAGTATTTT CASSQFPDTQYF
. . TRBJ2-3 TRBV5-6 TGTGCCAGCAGCTTCTCTGACCCTACGCAGTATTTT CASSFSDPTQYF
few TRBD2 TRBJ2-1 TRBV4-3 TGCGCCAGCAGCCCGGGACTAGCGGGAGCTGAGCAGTTCTTC CASSPGLAGAEQFF